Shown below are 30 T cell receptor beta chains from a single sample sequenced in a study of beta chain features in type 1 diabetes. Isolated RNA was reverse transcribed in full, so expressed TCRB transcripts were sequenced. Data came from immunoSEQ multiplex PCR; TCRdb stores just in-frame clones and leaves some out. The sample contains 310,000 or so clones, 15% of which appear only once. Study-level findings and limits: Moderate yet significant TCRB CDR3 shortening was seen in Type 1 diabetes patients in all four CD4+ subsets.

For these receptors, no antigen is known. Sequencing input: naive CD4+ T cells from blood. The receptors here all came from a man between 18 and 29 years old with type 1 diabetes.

This CDR3 reads CASTSLGARHNEQFF. CDR3 DNA: TGTGCCAGTACCTCCTTAGGGGCTAGGCACAATGAGCAGTTCTTC. This chain links TRBV19 with TRBJ2-1; D is possibly TRBD1 (5 bases). Trimming stripped 7 bases from V and 5 bases from J, with 18 bases between. This CDR3 is 15 amino acids long. Germline assignment: CDR1 LNHDA and CDR2 SQIVND (reference sequence).

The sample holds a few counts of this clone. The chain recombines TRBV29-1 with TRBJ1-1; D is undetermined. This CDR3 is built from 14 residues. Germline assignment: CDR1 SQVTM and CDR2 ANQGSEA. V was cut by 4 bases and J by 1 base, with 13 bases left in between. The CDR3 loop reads CSVVSHSGNTEAFF. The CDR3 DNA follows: TGCAGCGTTGTAAGTCATTCAGGGAACACTGAAGCTTTCTTT.

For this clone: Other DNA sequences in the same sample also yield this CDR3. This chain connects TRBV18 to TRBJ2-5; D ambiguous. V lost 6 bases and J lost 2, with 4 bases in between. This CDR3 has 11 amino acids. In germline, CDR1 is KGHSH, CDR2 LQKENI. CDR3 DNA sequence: TGTGCCAGCTCCCCTCAAGAGACCCAGTACTTC. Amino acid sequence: CASSPQETQYF.

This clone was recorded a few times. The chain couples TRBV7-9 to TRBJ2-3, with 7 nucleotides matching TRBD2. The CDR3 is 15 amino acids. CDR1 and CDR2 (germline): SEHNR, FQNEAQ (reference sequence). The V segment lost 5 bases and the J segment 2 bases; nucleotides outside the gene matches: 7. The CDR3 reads CASSHGGGDTDTQYF. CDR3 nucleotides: TGTGCCAGCAGCCATGGGGGAGGGGACACAGATACGCAGTATTTT. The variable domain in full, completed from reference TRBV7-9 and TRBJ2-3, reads DTGVSQNPRHKITKRGQNVTFRCDPISEHNRLYWYRQTLGQGPEFLTYFQNEAQLEKSRLLSDRFSAERPKGSFSTLEIQRTEQGDSAMYLCASSHGGGDTDTQYFGPGTRLTVL.

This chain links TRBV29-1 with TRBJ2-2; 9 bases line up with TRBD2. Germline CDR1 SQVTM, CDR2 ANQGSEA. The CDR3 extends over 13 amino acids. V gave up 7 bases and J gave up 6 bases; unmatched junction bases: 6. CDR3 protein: CSAGREGSGELFF. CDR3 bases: TGCAGCGCCGGGCGGGAGGGGTCCGGGGAGCTGTTTTTT.

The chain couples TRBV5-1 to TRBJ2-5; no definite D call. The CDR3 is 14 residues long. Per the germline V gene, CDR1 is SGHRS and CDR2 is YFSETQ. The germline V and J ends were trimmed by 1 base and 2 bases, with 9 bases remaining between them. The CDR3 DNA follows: TGCGCCAGCAGCTTGACGGCAGGACAAGAGACCCAGTACTTC. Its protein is CASSLTAGQETQYF. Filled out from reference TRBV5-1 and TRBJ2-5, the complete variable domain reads KAGVTQTPRYLIKTRGQQVTLSCSPISGHRSVSWYQQTPGQGLQFLFEYFSETQRNKGNFPGRFSGRQFSNSRSEMNVSTLELGDSALYLCASSLTAGQETQYFGPGTRLLVL.

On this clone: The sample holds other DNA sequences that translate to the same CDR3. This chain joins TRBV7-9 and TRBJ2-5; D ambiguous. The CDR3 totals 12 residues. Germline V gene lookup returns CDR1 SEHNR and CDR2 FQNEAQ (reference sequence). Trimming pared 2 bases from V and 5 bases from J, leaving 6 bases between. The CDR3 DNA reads TGTGCCAGCAGCTTATCTCGGGAGACCCAGTACTTC. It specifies CASSLSRETQYF. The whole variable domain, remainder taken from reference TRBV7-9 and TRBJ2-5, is DTGVSQNPRHKITKRGQNVTFRCDPISEHNRLYWYRQTLGQGPEFLTYFQNEAQLEKSRLLSDRFSAERPKGSFSTLEIQRTEQGDSAMYLCASSLSRETQYFGPGTRLLVL.

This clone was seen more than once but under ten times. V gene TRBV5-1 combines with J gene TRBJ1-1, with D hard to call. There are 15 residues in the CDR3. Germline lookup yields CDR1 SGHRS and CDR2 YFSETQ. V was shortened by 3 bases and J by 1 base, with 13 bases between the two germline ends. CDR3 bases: TGCGCCAGCAGCTCGGGAGAGTCGGGGAACACTGAAGCTTTCTTT. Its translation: CASSSGESGNTEAFF. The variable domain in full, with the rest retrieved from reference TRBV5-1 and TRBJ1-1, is KAGVTQTPRYLIKTRGQQVTLSCSPISGHRSVSWYQQTPGQGLQFLFEYFSETQRNKGNFPGRFSGRQFSNSRSEMNVSTLELGDSALYLCASSSGESGNTEAFFGQGTRLTVV.

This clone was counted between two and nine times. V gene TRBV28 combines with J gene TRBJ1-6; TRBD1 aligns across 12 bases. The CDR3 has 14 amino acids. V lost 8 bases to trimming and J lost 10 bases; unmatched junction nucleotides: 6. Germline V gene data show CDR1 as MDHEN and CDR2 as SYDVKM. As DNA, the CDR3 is TGTGCCAGCGGCAGCGGGACAGGGGGCTCACCCCTCCACTTT. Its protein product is CASGSGTGGSPLHF.

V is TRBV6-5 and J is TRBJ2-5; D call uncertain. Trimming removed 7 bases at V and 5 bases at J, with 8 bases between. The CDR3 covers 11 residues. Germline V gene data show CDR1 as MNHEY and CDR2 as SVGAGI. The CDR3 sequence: CASTLRETQYF. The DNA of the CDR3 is TGTGCCAGCACTTTACGGGAGACCCAGTACTTC.

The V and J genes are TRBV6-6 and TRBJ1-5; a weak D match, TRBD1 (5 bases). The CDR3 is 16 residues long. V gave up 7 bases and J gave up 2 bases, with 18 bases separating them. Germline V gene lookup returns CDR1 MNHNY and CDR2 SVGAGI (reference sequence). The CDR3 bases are TGTGCCAGCATTTCCAGGGAGGGGTCGGGCAATCAGCCCCAGCATTTT. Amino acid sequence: CASISREGSGNQPQHF.

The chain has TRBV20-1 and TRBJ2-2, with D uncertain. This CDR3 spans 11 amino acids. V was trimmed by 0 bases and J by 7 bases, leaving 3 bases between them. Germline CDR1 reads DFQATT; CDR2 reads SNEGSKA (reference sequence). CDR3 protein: CSARDLGELFF. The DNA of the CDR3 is TGCAGTGCTAGAGATCTCGGGGAGCTGTTTTTT.

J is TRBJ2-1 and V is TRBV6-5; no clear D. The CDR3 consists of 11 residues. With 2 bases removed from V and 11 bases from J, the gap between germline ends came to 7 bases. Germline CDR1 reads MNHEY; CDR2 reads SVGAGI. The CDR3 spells CASSYVGQQFF. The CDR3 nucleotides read TGTGCCAGCAGTTACGTTGGCCAGCAGTTCTTC.

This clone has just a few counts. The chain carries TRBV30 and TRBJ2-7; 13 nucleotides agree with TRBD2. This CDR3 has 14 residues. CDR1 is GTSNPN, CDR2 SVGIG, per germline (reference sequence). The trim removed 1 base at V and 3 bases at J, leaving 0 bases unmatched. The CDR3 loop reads CAWSGLAGGYEQYF. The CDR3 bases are TGTGCCTGGAGTGGACTAGCGGGAGGCTACGAGCAGTACTTC.

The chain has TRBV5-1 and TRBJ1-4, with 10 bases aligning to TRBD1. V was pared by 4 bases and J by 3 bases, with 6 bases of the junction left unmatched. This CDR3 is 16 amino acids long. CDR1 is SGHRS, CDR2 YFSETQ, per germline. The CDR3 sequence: CASSTGQGSSNEKLFF. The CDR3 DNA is TGCGCCAGCAGCACGGGACAGGGGTCCTCTAATGAAAAACTGTTTTTT.

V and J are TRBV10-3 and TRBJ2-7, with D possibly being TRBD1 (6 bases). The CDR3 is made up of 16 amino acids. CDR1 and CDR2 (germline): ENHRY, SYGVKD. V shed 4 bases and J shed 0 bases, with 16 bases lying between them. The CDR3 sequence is CAISGLRGHSSYEQYF. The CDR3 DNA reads TGTGCCATCAGTGGACTCAGGGGCCATAGCTCCTACGAGCAGTACTTC.

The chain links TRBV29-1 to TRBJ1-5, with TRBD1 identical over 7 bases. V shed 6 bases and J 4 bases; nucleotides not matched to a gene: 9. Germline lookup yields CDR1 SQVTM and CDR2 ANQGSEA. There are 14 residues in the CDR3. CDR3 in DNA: TGCAGCGTGGGGATTGGGACAGCTAATCAGCCCCAGCATTTT. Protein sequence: CSVGIGTANQPQHF. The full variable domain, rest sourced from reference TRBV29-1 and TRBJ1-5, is SAVISQKPSRDICQRGTSLTIQCQVDSQVTMMFWYRQQPGQSLTLIATANQGSEATYESGFVIDKFPISRPNLTFSTLTVSNMSPEDSSIYLCSVGIGTANQPQHFGDGTRLSIL.

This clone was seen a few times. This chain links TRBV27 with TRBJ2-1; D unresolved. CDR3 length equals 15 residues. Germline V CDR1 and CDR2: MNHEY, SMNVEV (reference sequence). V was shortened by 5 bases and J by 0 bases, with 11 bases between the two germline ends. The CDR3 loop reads CASSPDTSSYNEQFF. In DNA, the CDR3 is TGTGCCAGCAGTCCCGATACCAGCTCCTACAATGAGCAGTTCTTC.

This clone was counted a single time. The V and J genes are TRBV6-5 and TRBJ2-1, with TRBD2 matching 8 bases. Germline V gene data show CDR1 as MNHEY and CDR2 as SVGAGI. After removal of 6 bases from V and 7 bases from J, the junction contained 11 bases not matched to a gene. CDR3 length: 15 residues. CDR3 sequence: CASSMISGIGNEQFF. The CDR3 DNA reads TGTGCCAGCAGCATGATTAGCGGGATTGGGAATGAGCAGTTCTTC.

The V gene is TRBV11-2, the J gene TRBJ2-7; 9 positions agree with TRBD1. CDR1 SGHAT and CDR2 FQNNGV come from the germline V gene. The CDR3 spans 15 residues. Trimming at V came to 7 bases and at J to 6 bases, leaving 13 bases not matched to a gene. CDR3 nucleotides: TGTGCCAGCAAATCCCCCCGGACAGGGGAACGCGAGCAGTACTTC. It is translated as CASKSPRTGEREQYF.

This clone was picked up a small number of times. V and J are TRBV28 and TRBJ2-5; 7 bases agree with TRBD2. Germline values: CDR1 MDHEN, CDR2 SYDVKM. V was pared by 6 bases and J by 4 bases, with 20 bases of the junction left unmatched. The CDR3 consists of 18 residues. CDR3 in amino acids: CASSHAGSGVGGRETQYF. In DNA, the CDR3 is TGTGCCAGCAGCCACGCGGGTTCCGGAGTCGGGGGGAGAGAGACCCAGTACTTC.

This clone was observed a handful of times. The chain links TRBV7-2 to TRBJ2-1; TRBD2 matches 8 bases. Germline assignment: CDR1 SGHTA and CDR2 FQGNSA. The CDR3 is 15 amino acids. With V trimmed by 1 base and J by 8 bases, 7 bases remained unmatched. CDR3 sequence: CASSLGVAGLDEQFF. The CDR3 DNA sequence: TGTGCCAGCAGCTTAGGCGTAGCGGGGTTAGATGAGCAGTTCTTC.

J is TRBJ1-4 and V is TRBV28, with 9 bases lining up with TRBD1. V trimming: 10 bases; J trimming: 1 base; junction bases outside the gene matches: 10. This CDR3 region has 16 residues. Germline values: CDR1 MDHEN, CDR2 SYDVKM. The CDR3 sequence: CATGEATGGTNEKLFF. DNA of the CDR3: TGTGCCACTGGGGAGGCGACAGGGGGAACTAATGAAAAACTGTTTTTT.

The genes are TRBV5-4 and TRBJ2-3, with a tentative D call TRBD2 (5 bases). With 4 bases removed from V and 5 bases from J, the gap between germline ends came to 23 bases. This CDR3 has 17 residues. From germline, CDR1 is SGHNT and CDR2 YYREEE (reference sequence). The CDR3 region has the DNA TGTGCCAGCAGCCCGCCTGGGAAAGGCGGGCGAGGAGATACGCAGTATTTT. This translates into CASSPPGKGGRGDTQYF.

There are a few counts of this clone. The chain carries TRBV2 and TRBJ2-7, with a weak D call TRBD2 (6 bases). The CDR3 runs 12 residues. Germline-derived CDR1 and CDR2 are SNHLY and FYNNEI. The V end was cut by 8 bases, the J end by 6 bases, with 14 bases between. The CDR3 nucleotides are TGTGCCAGCCGACCGGGGGTCCGCGAGCAGTACTTC. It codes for CASRPGVREQYF.

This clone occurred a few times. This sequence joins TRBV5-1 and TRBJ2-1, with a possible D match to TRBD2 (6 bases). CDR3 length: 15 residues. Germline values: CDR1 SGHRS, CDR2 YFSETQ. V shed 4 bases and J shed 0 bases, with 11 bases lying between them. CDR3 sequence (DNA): TGCGCCAGCAGCCCTGAGCGGGTCTCCTACAATGAGCAGTTCTTC. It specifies CASSPERVSYNEQFF.

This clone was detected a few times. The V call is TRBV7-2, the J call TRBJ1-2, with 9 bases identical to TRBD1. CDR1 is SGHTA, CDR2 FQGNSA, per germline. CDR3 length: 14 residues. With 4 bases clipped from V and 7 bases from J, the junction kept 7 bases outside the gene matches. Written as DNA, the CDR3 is TGTGCCAGCAGCTCGTTCACACAGGGGGCTGGCTACACCTTC. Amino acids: CASSSFTQGAGYTF.

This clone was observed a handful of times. DNA for the CDR3: TGTGCCAGCAGATCTCTACGCTCCTACGAGCAGTACTTC. Translated, it gives CASRSLRSYEQYF. This chain joins TRBV28 and TRBJ2-7; D remains ambiguous. Germline-derived CDR1 and CDR2 are MDHEN and SYDVKM. Deletions cut 6 bases from V and 0 bases from J, with 9 bases between. This CDR3 spans 13 amino acids.

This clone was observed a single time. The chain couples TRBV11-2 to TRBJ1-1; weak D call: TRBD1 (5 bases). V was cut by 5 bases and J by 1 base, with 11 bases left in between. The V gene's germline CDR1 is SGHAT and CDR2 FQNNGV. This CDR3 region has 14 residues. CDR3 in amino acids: CASSVGHPNTEAFF. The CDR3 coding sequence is TGTGCCAGCAGCGTTGGACACCCGAACACTGAAGCTTTCTTT.

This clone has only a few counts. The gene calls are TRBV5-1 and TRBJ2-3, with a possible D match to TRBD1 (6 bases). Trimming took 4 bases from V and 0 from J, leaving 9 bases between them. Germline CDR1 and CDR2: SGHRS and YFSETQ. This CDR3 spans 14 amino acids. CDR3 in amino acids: CASSPGQSTDTQYF. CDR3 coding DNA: TGCGCCAGCAGCCCCGGACAGAGCACAGATACGCAGTATTTT.